Listed below are T cell receptor beta chains from one sample, sequenced in a study of identical twins. One entry per CDR3 protein results from TCRdb running MiXCR on the 5' RACE reads. The data contain over 600,000 distinct CDR3 sequences, around 20% of them singletons. A further study also used this sample, focusing on T cells expressing NK-cell markers.

The sample was PBMCs. The receptors were sampled from a woman aged 18-35 years in good health. Each CDR3 is given with its conserved first and last residue. Fields, in order: clone size, CDR3 length, V gene, J gene, D gene, CDR3 protein, CDR3 DNA. D genes are given only for firm matches. A row's size may be missing; if present it is once, few, many or a size class.

clone size: .; CDR3 length: 14; V gene: TRBV10-3; J gene: TRBJ1-2; D gene: TRBD1; CDR3 protein: CAIQGDRGVNGYTF; CDR3 DNA: TGTGCCATCCAGGGGGACAGGGGAGTAAATGGCTACACCTTC
clone size: .; CDR3 length: 13; V gene: TRBV12-3/TRBV12-4; J gene: TRBJ1-2; D gene: .; CDR3 protein: CASSRDRRNGYTF; CDR3 DNA: TGTGCCAGCAGCCGTGACAGACGTAATGGCTACACCTTC
clone size: few; CDR3 length: 12; V gene: TRBV29-1; J gene: TRBJ1-4; D gene: .; CDR3 protein: CSGVGRNEKLFF; CDR3 DNA: TGCAGCGGGGTGGGACGGAATGAAAAACTGTTTTTT
clone size: many; CDR3 length: 14; V gene: TRBV5-6; J gene: TRBJ2-2; D gene: TRBD1; CDR3 protein: CASSFGQGNGELFF; CDR3 DNA: TGTGCCAGCAGCTTCGGACAGGGCAACGGGGAGCTGTTTTTT
clone size: few; CDR3 length: 13; V gene: TRBV20-1; J gene: TRBJ2-1; D gene: .; CDR3 protein: CSARGTLNNEQFF; CDR3 DNA: TGCAGTGCTAGAGGTACCCTAAACAATGAGCAGTTCTTC
clone size: many; CDR3 length: 14; V gene: TRBV5-1; J gene: TRBJ1-2; D gene: .; CDR3 protein: CASSPKGRLYGYTF; CDR3 DNA: TGCGCCAGCAGCCCCAAGGGGAGACTCTATGGCTACACCTTC
clone size: .; CDR3 length: 12; V gene: TRBV11-2; J gene: TRBJ2-5; D gene: .; CDR3 protein: CASSFIKETQYF; CDR3 DNA: TGTGCCAGCAGCTTTATCAAGGAGACCCAGTACTTC
clone size: few; CDR3 length: 18; V gene: TRBV11-1; J gene: TRBJ2-1; D gene: TRBD1; CDR3 protein: CASSLISGGGTGGTEQFF; CDR3 DNA: TGTGCCAGCAGCTTAATCAGCGGGGGTGGGACAGGGGGAACTGAGCAGTTCTTC
clone size: few; CDR3 length: 18; V gene: TRBV12-3/TRBV12-4; J gene: TRBJ2-1; D gene: .; CDR3 protein: CASSLGPIGASSYNEQFF; CDR3 DNA: TGTGCCAGCAGTTTGGGGCCTATTGGGGCTTCGTCGTACAATGAGCAGTTCTTC
clone size: .; CDR3 length: 14; V gene: TRBV20-1; J gene: TRBJ2-1; D gene: .; CDR3 protein: CSAHPSGSYNEQFF; CDR3 DNA: TGCAGTGCCCACCCCAGCGGCTCCTACAATGAGCAGTTCTTC
clone size: few; CDR3 length: 16; V gene: TRBV29-1; J gene: TRBJ2-1; D gene: TRBD2; CDR3 protein: CSVEGTSGKSYNEQFF; CDR3 DNA: TGCAGCGTTGAAGGGACTAGCGGGAAGTCCTACAATGAGCAGTTCTTC
clone size: .; CDR3 length: 15; V gene: TRBV2; J gene: TRBJ2-1; D gene: TRBD2; CDR3 protein: CASSSGRALWNEQFF; CDR3 DNA: TGTGCCAGCAGTAGCGGGAGGGCCCTCTGGAATGAGCAGTTCTTC
clone size: .; CDR3 length: 16; V gene: TRBV28; J gene: TRBJ2-1; D gene: TRBD2; CDR3 protein: CASSPVLAGGLNEQFF; CDR3 DNA: TGTGCCAGCAGCCCTGTACTAGCGGGAGGGCTCAATGAGCAGTTCTTC
clone size: few; CDR3 length: 15; V gene: TRBV2; J gene: TRBJ2-3; D gene: .; CDR3 protein: CASSGGLAPTDTQYF; CDR3 DNA: TGTGCCAGCAGTGGGGGTCTAGCACCCACAGATACGCAGTATTTT
clone size: many; CDR3 length: 11; V gene: TRBV25-1; J gene: TRBJ2-1; D gene: .; CDR3 protein: CASSEEYEQFF; CDR3 DNA: TGTGCCAGCAGTGAGGAATATGAGCAGTTCTTC
clone size: few; CDR3 length: 15; V gene: TRBV7-8; J gene: TRBJ1-2; D gene: TRBD1; CDR3 protein: CASSPGQGLSDGYTF; CDR3 DNA: TGTGCCAGCAGCCCTGGACAGGGGTTGAGTGATGGCTACACCTTC
clone size: few; CDR3 length: 16; V gene: TRBV4-2; J gene: TRBJ2-7; D gene: TRBD2; CDR3 protein: CASSQDRAGELYEQYF; CDR3 DNA: TGTGCCAGCAGCCAAGATCGGGCGGGAGAACTCTACGAGCAGTACTTC
clone size: few; CDR3 length: 14; V gene: TRBV5-1; J gene: TRBJ2-7; D gene: .; CDR3 protein: CASSLRTYRVEQYF; CDR3 DNA: TGCGCCAGCAGCTTGCGGACTTACAGGGTCGAGCAGTACTTC
clone size: .; CDR3 length: 14; V gene: TRBV20-1; J gene: TRBJ1-5; D gene: .; CDR3 protein: CSASTGQFNQPQHF; CDR3 DNA: TGCAGTGCTAGTACGGGGCAGTTCAATCAGCCCCAGCATTTT
clone size: few; CDR3 length: 14; V gene: TRBV20-1; J gene: TRBJ1-4; D gene: TRBD1; CDR3 protein: CSARRGTGFEKLFF; CDR3 DNA: TGCAGTGCTCGAAGGGGGACAGGGTTTGAAAAACTGTTTTTT
clone size: .; CDR3 length: 17; V gene: TRBV6-5; J gene: TRBJ2-5; D gene: TRBD2; CDR3 protein: CASSYPGSGTTQETQYF; CDR3 DNA: TGTGCCAGCAGTTACCCAGGTAGCGGGACCACACAAGAGACCCAGTACTTC
clone size: few; CDR3 length: 13; V gene: TRBV25-1; J gene: TRBJ1-2; D gene: .; CDR3 protein: CASWGNRVQGYTF; CDR3 DNA: TGTGCCAGCTGGGGGAACAGGGTACAGGGCTACACCTTC
clone size: .; CDR3 length: 14; V gene: TRBV19; J gene: TRBJ2-1; D gene: TRBD2; CDR3 protein: CASSRSAGGHEQFF; CDR3 DNA: TGTGCCAGTAGTAGGTCAGCGGGAGGACATGAGCAGTTCTTC
clone size: .; CDR3 length: 13; V gene: TRBV20-1; J gene: TRBJ2-3; D gene: .; CDR3 protein: CSASNPSTDTQYF; CDR3 DNA: TGCAGTGCTAGTAATCCCAGCACAGATACGCAGTATTTT
clone size: few; CDR3 length: 11; V gene: TRBV20-1; J gene: TRBJ2-7; D gene: .; CDR3 protein: CSAGQYYEQYF; CDR3 DNA: TGCAGTGCAGGACAGTACTACGAGCAGTACTTC
clone size: few; CDR3 length: 12; V gene: TRBV15; J gene: TRBJ1-5; D gene: .; CDR3 protein: CATSRASQPQHF; CDR3 DNA: TGTGCCACCAGCAGAGCTTCTCAGCCCCAGCATTTT
clone size: .; CDR3 length: 13; V gene: TRBV3-1; J gene: TRBJ2-5; D gene: TRBD2; CDR3 protein: CASSKAGQETQYF; CDR3 DNA: TGTGCCAGCAGCAAAGCGGGGCAAGAGACCCAGTACTTC
clone size: .; CDR3 length: 15; V gene: TRBV7-1; J gene: TRBJ1-5; D gene: .; CDR3 protein: CASSSGMLGNQPQHF; CDR3 DNA: TGTGCCAGCAGCTCCGGGATGTTAGGTAATCAGCCCCAGCATTTT
clone size: .; CDR3 length: 14; V gene: TRBV20-1; J gene: TRBJ2-7; D gene: .; CDR3 protein: CSARELGVYYEQYF; CDR3 DNA: TGCAGTGCTAGGGAACTAGGTGTCTATTACGAGCAGTACTTC
clone size: once; CDR3 length: 18; V gene: TRBV27; J gene: TRBJ2-3; D gene: TRBD2; CDR3 protein: CASSLRPVGGRGTDTQYF; CDR3 DNA: TGTGCCAGCAGTTTACGTCCCGTCGGCGGGAGAGGTACAGATACGCAGTATTTT
clone size: .; CDR3 length: 15; V gene: TRBV5-1; J gene: TRBJ2-1; D gene: TRBD1; CDR3 protein: CASSVNRDREVGQFF; CDR3 DNA: TGCGCCAGCAGCGTGAACCGGGACAGGGAAGTGGGGCAGTTCTTC
clone size: few; CDR3 length: 14; V gene: TRBV7-9; J gene: TRBJ2-2; D gene: .; CDR3 protein: CASSLFVSSGELFF; CDR3 DNA: TGTGCCAGCAGCTTATTTGTCAGTTCCGGGGAGCTGTTTTTT
clone size: .; CDR3 length: 15; V gene: TRBV29-1; J gene: TRBJ2-4; D gene: .; CDR3 protein: CSVGGTNYSKNIQYF; CDR3 DNA: TGCAGCGTTGGAGGGACAAACTATTCTAAAAACATTCAGTACTTC